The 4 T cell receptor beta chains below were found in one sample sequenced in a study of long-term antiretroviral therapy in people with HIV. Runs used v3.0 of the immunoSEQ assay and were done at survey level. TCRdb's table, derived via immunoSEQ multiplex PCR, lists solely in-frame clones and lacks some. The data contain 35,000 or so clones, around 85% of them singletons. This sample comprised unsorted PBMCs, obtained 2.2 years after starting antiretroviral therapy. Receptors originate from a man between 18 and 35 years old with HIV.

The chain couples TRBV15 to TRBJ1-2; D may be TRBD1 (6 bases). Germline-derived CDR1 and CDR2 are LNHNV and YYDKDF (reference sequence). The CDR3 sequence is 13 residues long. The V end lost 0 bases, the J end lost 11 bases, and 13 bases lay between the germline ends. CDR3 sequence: CATSRDPGDGYTF. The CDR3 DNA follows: TGTGCCACCAGCAGAGATCCAGGGGACGGGTACACCTTC. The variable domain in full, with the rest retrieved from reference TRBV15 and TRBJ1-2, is DAMVIQNPRYQVTQFGKPVTLSCSQTLNHNVMYWYQQKSSQAPKLLFHYYDKDFNNEADTPDNFQSRRPNTSFCFLDIRSPGLGDTAMYLCATSRDPGDGYTFGSGTRLTVV.

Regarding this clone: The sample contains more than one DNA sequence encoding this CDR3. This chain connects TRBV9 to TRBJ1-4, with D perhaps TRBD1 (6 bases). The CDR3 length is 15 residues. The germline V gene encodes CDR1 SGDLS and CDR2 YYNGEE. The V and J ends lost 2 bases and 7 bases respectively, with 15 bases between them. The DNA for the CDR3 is TGTGCCAGCAGCGTCGGGGGGCAGGGAGGTGAAAAACTGTTTTTT. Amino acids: CASSVGGQGGEKLFF.

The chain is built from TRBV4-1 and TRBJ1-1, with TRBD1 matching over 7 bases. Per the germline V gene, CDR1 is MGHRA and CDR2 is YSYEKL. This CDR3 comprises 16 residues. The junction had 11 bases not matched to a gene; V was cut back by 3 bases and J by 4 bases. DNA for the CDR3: TGCGCCAGCAGCCAGAAAGGAACAGGGGTCCCCACTGAAGCTTTCTTT. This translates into CASSQKGTGVPTEAFF.

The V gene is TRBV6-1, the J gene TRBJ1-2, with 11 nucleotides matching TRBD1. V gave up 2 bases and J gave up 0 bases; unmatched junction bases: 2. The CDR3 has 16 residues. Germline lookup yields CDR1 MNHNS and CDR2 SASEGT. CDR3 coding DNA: TGTGCCAGCAGTGAAATGGGACAGGGGGCTAACTATGGCTACACCTTC. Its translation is CASSEMGQGANYGYTF.